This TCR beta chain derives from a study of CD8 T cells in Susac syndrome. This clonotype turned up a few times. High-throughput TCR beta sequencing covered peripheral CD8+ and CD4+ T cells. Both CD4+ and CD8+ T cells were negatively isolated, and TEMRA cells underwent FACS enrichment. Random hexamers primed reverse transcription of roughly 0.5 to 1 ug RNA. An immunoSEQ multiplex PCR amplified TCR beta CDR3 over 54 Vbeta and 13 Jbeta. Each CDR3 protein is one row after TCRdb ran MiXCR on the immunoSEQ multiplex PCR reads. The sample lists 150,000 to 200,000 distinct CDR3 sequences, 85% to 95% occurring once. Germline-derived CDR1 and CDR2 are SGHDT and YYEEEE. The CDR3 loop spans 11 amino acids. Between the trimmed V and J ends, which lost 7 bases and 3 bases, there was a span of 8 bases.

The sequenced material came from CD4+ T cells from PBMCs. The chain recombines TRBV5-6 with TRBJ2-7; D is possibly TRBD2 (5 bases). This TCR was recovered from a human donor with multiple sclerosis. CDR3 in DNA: TGTGCCAGCGGTCGGGGCTACGAGCAGTACTTC. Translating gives CASGRGYEQYF.